This TCR beta chain comes out of a study of vaccination and CD4 T cells after COVID-19. As concerns this clonotype: Its specificity is unknown.

The treatment: roughly nine-day PBMC culture with coronavirus spike peptide pools or control peptides (ViraFEST assay). Oncomine TCR Beta short-read sequencing was applied to DNA from cultured CD4+ T cells. From CD4+ T cells that had been cultured, genomic DNA was extracted. Each CDR3 protein is one row after TCRdb ran MiXCR on the PCR reads. The sample yields approximately 19,000 distinct CDR3 sequences, more than 70% seen once. There are 14 residues in the CDR3. Germline loops: CDR1 SEHNR, CDR2 FQNEAQ (reference sequence). J was trimmed by 4 bases and V by 2 bases; bases with no gene match: 3. This specimen was CD4+ T cells from blood, cultured in vitro, taken after SARS-CoV-2 vaccination. V usage is TRBV7-9 and J usage is TRBJ1-1; 8 nucleotides line up with TRBD1. The TCR originated in a human donor who received a COVID-19 vaccine. The CDR3 DNA reads as TGTGCCAGCAGCTTACAGGGGGCTGGCACTGAAGCTTTCTTT. Amino acid sequence: CASSLQGAGTEAFF. Complete variable domain (other parts from reference TRBV7-9 and TRBJ1-1): DTGVSQNPRHKITKRGQNVTFRCDPISEHNRLYWYRQTLGQGPEFLTYFQNEAQLEKSRLLSDRFSAERPKGSFSTLEIQRTEQGDSAMYLCASSLQGAGTEAFFGQGTRLTVV.